This TCR beta chain was profiled in a study of blood T cells in healthy people across ages. Through a sample-barcoded 5' primer and a J-beta primer mix, a second PCR was run for roughly 7 to 12 cycles. TCRdb re-derived calls from the 5' RACE reads in MiXCR, one entry per CDR3 protein. The data hold roughly 1,800,000 distinct CDR3 sequences, with less than 50% observed a single time. The CDR3 has 12 amino acids. Germline lookup yields CDR1 DFQATT and CDR2 SNEGSKA (reference sequence). The chain recombines TRBV20-1 with TRBJ2-4; D call uncertain. The better agreement between TRBJ2-7 and the DNA end casts doubt on the J call. The sequence was collected from a woman aged 40 to 50 in good health. Sequencing input: blood. The CDR3 protein is CSAFSERHEQYF. CDR3 in DNA: TGCAGTGCCTTCAGCGAGAGACACGAGCAGTACTTC.